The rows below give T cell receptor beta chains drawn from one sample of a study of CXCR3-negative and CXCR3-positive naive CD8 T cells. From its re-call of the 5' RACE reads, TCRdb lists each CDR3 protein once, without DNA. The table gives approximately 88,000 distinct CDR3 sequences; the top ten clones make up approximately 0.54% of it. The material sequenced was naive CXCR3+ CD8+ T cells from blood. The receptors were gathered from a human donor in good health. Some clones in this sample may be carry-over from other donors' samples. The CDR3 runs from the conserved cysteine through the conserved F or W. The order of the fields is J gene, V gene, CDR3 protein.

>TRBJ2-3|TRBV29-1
CSVEDLALAGISDTQYF
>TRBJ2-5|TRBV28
CASSPGQGKETQYF
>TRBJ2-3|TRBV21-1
CASSKRGTDTQYF
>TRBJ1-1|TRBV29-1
CSGAGPLNTEAFF
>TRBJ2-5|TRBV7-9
CASSFGTSGETQYF
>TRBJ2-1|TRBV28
CASSPTGENSYNERFF
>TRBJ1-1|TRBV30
CAWSAQARDYTEAFF
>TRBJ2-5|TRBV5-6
CASGGVLAGGETQYF
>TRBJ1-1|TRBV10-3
CALAGDLNTEAFF
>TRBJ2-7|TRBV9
CASSVRGGSESYEQYF
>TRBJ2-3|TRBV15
CATLLGADTQYF
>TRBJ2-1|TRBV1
CTSSLQKPSGSYNEQFF
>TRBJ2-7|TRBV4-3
CASSQDLDTYEQYF
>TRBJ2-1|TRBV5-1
CASSLAGGTEMFF
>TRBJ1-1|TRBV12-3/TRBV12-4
CASSLLSGEVFF
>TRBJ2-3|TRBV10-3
CATQDSSTDTQYF
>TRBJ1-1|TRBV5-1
CASRSQGAITEAFF
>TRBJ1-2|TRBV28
CASTFEGGGGNYGYTF
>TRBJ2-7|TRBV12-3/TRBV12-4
CASSLLGTSYEQYF
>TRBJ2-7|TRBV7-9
CASSPRQTNEQYF
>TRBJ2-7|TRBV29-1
CSVGDIYSYEQYF
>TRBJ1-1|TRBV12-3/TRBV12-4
CATGQPGTEAFF
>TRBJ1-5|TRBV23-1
CASSPKGGGGSNQPQHF
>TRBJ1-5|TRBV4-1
CASSQGGALQPQHF
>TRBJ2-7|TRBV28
CATHRRGGYEQYF
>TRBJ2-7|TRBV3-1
CASSQVGAYQQYF
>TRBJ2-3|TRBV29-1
CSVVWDSLNTQYF
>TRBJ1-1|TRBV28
CASSLGRVNTEAFF
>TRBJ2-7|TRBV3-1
CASSQVVDSYEQYF
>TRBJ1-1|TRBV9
CASSPSPLGTTEAFF
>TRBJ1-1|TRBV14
CASSALGRWDTEAFF
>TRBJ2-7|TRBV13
CASSSTGGEVDEQYF
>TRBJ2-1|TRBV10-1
CASRWIFRKLCEEHYNEQFF
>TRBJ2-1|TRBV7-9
CATFELEAGAPDNEQFF
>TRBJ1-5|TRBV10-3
CAISEAGDSNQPQHF
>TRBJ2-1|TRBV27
CASSLAGLAGNEQFF
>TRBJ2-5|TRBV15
CATSRERREETQYF
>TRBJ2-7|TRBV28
CASNPTGSYEQYF
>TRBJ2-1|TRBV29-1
CSVEESGSDEQFF
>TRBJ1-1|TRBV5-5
CASSLEGGERTEAFF
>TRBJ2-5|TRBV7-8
CASSLASGGALTQYF
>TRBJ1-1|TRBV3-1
CASTTARITEAFF
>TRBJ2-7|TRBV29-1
CSVEEVLAGGPYEQYF
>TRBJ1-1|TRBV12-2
CASRLLLQRDRRGTEAFF
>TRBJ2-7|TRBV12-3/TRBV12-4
CASSFGSYEQYF
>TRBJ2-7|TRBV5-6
CASSVNRGLYEQYF
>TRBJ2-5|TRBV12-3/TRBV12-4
CASSHVGGPETQYF
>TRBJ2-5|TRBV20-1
CSAVSKTEILQETQYF
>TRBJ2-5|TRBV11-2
CASSPPSGVAGQETQYF
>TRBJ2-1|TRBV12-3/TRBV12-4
CASSSTSGGLNEQFF
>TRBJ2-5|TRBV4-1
CASSRLGQAAGETQYF
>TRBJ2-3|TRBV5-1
CASSLEGHITDTQYF
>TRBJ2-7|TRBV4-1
CASSQEDLQGYEQYF